Below, one T cell receptor (beta chain) is given with its context. The data are from a study of CD8+ T cells in alopecia areata. Looked up from germline, CDR1 is SGHRS and CDR2 is YFSETQ. The J segment lost 1 base and the V segment lost 2 bases, leaving 4 bases of the junction unmatched. The CDR3 contains 15 residues. Isolated RNA was reverse transcribed into cDNA used as the sequencing template. Clones were read by immunoSEQ multiplex PCR, and TCRdb kept only the in-frame ones, dropping some. Among about 210,000 clones listed, around three fifths were seen once. Treatment defined: oral pan-JAK inhibitor, 5-10 mg twice daily.

The sample was CD4+ T cells sorted from blood, taken at week 4, from a patient treated with tofacitinib. The V call is TRBV5-1, the J call TRBJ2-5; TRBD2 matches 8 bases. The TCR sequence derives from a human donor with alopecia areata. This CDR3 reads CASSFGGGPQETQYF. CDR3 DNA: TGCGCCAGCAGCTTTGGCGGGGGGCCCCAAGAGACCCAGTACTTC.